These T cell receptor beta chains were read from a single sample in a study of blood T cell repertoires in COVID-19. Method: immunoSEQ multiplex PCR; TCRdb's copy keeps in-frame clones and lacks some. The table has approximately 230,000 clones, nearly 90% seen once. Sequencing was done on a sample of peripheral blood. The receptors come from a man aged 18 to 30 with active or convalescent COVID-19. CDR3s include the opening cysteine and the closing phenylalanine or tryptophan. The order of the fields is clone size, V gene, D gene, J gene, CDR3 length, CDR3 DNA, CDR3 protein. A D gene is named only where the DNA matches it firmly. Clone size is stated in some rows and not others, as once, few, many or a class when expanded.

abundance: -
v_gene: TRBV28
d_gene: -
j_gene: TRBJ1-2
len: 14
CDR3nt: TGTGCCAGCGGAGCAGTTGGCGTCCTCCATGGCTACACCTTC
CDR3aa: CASGAVGVLHGYTF

abundance: -
v_gene: TRBV6-5
d_gene: -
j_gene: TRBJ1-1
len: 14
CDR3nt: TGTGCCAGCACTACGGTAGGGGCGAACACTGAAGCTTTCTTT
CDR3aa: CASTTVGANTEAFF

abundance: -
v_gene: TRBV5-1
d_gene: TRBD1
j_gene: TRBJ1-1
len: 15
CDR3nt: TGCGCCAGCAGCCCTGTACAGGGGATGAACACTGAAGCTTTCTTT
CDR3aa: CASSPVQGMNTEAFF

abundance: -
v_gene: TRBV7-3
d_gene: TRBD1
j_gene: TRBJ1-1
len: 16
CDR3nt: TGTGCCAGCAGCTTAACAGGGTTAGGGGGCCTCGGTGGAGCTTTCTTT
CDR3aa: CASSLTGLGGLGGAFF

abundance: -
v_gene: TRBV7-2
d_gene: -
j_gene: TRBJ2-1
len: 15
CDR3nt: TGTGCCAGCAGCTCCTACTCTAGCTCCTACAATGAGCAGTTCTTC
CDR3aa: CASSSYSSSYNEQFF

abundance: -
v_gene: TRBV7-3
d_gene: -
j_gene: TRBJ2-1
len: 13
CDR3nt: TGTGCCAGCAGCTTACAACAGAACAATGAGCAGTTCTTC
CDR3aa: CASSLQQNNEQFF

abundance: -
v_gene: TRBV11-2
d_gene: -
j_gene: TRBJ1-4
len: 15
CDR3nt: TGTGCCAGCAGCTTTGCGCGGCCAACTAATGAAAAACTGTTTTTT
CDR3aa: CASSFARPTNEKLFF

abundance: -
v_gene: TRBV15
d_gene: -
j_gene: TRBJ2-5
len: 14
CDR3nt: TGTGCCACCAGCTGGGCGGCAGGGGACGAGACCCAGTACTTC
CDR3aa: CATSWAAGDETQYF

abundance: -
v_gene: TRBV19
d_gene: TRBD2
j_gene: TRBJ2-1
len: 17
CDR3nt: TGTGCCAGTAGTAGCCACCTTGTTCAGCGGGAGTACAATGAGCAGTTCTTC
CDR3aa: CASSSHLVQREYNEQFF

abundance: -
v_gene: TRBV9
d_gene: -
j_gene: TRBJ1-1
len: 12
CDR3nt: TGTGCCAGCAGCGGGTCGAACAGAGAAGCTTTCTTT
CDR3aa: CASSGSNREAFF

abundance: once
v_gene: TRBV9
d_gene: TRBD2
j_gene: TRBJ2-1
len: 15
CDR3nt: TGTGCCAGCAGCCCCAGCGGGAGTTCTGTAAATGAGCAGTTCTTC
CDR3aa: CASSPSGSSVNEQFF

abundance: -
v_gene: TRBV18
d_gene: -
j_gene: TRBJ2-1
len: 15
CDR3nt: TGTGCCAGCTCACCACCGCAGGGAAGGAGGGATGAGCAGTTCTTC
CDR3aa: CASSPPQGRRDEQFF

abundance: -
v_gene: TRBV12-5
d_gene: TRBD1
j_gene: TRBJ1-2
len: 15
CDR3nt: TGTGCTAGCCGGGACAGGGGTTTCCCAGGCTATGGCTACACCTTC
CDR3aa: CASRDRGFPGYGYTF

abundance: few
v_gene: TRBV18
d_gene: TRBD1
j_gene: TRBJ1-2
len: 17
CDR3nt: TGTGCCAGCTCACCGAATAGTCCCGGGACAGGGAACTATGGCTACACCTTC
CDR3aa: CASSPNSPGTGNYGYTF

abundance: -
v_gene: TRBV10-3
d_gene: TRBD2
j_gene: TRBJ2-7
len: 15
CDR3nt: TGTGCCATCAGTGAGTCTACTAGCGGGACCCACGAGCAGTACTTC
CDR3aa: CAISESTSGTHEQYF

abundance: few
v_gene: TRBV28
d_gene: TRBD1
j_gene: TRBJ1-5
len: 15
CDR3nt: TGTGCCAGCAGCCTCGACAGGGGCCCCAATCAGCCCCAGCATTTT
CDR3aa: CASSLDRGPNQPQHF

abundance: -
v_gene: TRBV2
d_gene: TRBD1
j_gene: TRBJ1-1
len: 13
CDR3nt: TGTGCCAGCAGGGGAACAGGGGACACTGAAGCTTTCTTT
CDR3aa: CASRGTGDTEAFF

abundance: -
v_gene: TRBV19
d_gene: TRBD1
j_gene: TRBJ2-5
len: 14
CDR3nt: TGTGCCAGTAGTATAAACAGGGGGCTAGAGACCCAGTACTTC
CDR3aa: CASSINRGLETQYF

abundance: once
v_gene: TRBV2
d_gene: TRBD1
j_gene: TRBJ2-7
len: 14
CDR3nt: TGTGCCAGCAGTGGACAGGGGAAAAACTACGAGCAGTACTTC
CDR3aa: CASSGQGKNYEQYF

abundance: -
v_gene: TRBV28
d_gene: TRBD1
j_gene: TRBJ1-5
len: 14
CDR3nt: TGTGCCAGCAGGGTGGGACAGGGATATCAGCCCCAGCATTTT
CDR3aa: CASRVGQGYQPQHF

abundance: -
v_gene: TRBV7-2
d_gene: -
j_gene: TRBJ1-3
len: 17
CDR3nt: TGTGCCAGCAGCTTAGGTTTCCCGGGGAGCTCTGGAAACACCATATATTTT
CDR3aa: CASSLGFPGSSGNTIYF

abundance: once
v_gene: TRBV7-8
d_gene: TRBD1
j_gene: TRBJ1-1
len: 15
CDR3nt: TGTGCCAGCAGCTTAAGCGGGACAGGGAACACTGAAGCTTTCTTT
CDR3aa: CASSLSGTGNTEAFF

abundance: -
v_gene: TRBV7-2
d_gene: TRBD1
j_gene: TRBJ1-6
len: 16
CDR3nt: TGTGCCAGCAGCTTTTGGTTGGACAGGGGTAATTCACCCCTCCACTTT
CDR3aa: CASSFWLDRGNSPLHF

abundance: -
v_gene: TRBV24-1
d_gene: -
j_gene: TRBJ2-7
len: 14
CDR3nt: TGTGCCACCAGTGATTTTGGCAGGCCCTCCGAGCAGTACTTC
CDR3aa: CATSDFGRPSEQYF

abundance: -
v_gene: TRBV29-1
d_gene: TRBD1
j_gene: TRBJ1-4
len: 14
CDR3nt: TGCAGCGTTGAGGGGACAGGGGTTGATGAAAAACTGTTTTTT
CDR3aa: CSVEGTGVDEKLFF

abundance: -
v_gene: TRBV28
d_gene: -
j_gene: TRBJ1-4
len: 12
CDR3nt: TGTGCCAGCAGCCAGACAGCGGGCAAACTGTTTTTT
CDR3aa: CASSQTAGKLFF

abundance: -
v_gene: TRBV5-1
d_gene: -
j_gene: TRBJ1-2
len: 14
CDR3nt: TGCGCCAGCAGCCCCCGGGGGGAACCCTATGGCTACACCTTC
CDR3aa: CASSPRGEPYGYTF

abundance: few
v_gene: TRBV28
d_gene: -
j_gene: TRBJ1-6
len: 18
CDR3nt: TGTGCCAGCAGGGACCCGGGACATGCTCGTTCCTATAATTCACCCCTCCACTTT
CDR3aa: CASRDPGHARSYNSPLHF

abundance: -
v_gene: TRBV12-5
d_gene: -
j_gene: TRBJ1-2
len: 11
CDR3nt: TGTGCTAGTGAAGGAGAAAATGGCTACACCTTC
CDR3aa: CASEGENGYTF